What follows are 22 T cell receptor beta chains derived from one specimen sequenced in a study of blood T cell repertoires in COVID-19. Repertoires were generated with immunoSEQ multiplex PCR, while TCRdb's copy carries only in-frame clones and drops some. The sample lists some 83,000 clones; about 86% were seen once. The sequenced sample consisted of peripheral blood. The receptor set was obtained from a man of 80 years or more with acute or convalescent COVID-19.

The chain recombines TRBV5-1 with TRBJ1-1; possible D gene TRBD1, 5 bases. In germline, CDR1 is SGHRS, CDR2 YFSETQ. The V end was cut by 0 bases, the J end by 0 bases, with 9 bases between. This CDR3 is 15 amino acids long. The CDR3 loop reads CASSLGPGMNTEAFF. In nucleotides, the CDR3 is TGCGCCAGCAGCTTGGGGCCAGGGATGAACACTGAAGCTTTCTTT.

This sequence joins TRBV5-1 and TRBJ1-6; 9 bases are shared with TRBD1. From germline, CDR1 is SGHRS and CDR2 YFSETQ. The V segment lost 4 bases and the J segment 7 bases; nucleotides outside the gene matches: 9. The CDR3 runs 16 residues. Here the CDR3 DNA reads TGCGCCAGCAGCGAAGGGCCACAGGGGGCGAATTCACCCCTCCACTTT. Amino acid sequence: CASSEGPQGANSPLHF.

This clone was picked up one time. The CDR3: CASSRGDSTEAFF. CDR3 nucleotide sequence: TGTGCCAGCAGCCGAGGGGACTCCACTGAAGCTTTCTTT. The chain has TRBV3-1 (or the pseudogene TRBV3-2) and TRBJ1-1; TRBD1 might be the D (5 bases). The CDR3 is 13 residues long. Germline loops: CDR1 LGHDT, CDR2 YNNKEL (reference sequence). V gave up 4 bases and J gave up 4 bases, with 10 bases separating them.

The CDR3 is CASSFLGSQETQYF. The CDR3 DNA reads as TGTGCCAGCAGCTTCCTAGGATCTCAAGAGACCCAGTACTTC. The chain has TRBV7-2 and TRBJ2-5; D not resolved. This CDR3 spans 14 amino acids. With 3 bases removed from V and 2 bases from J, the gap between germline ends came to 10 bases. Germline V gives CDR1 SGHTA, CDR2 FQGNSA. The complete variable domain, with remaining parts taken from reference TRBV7-2 and TRBJ2-5, reads GAGVSQSPSNKVTEKGKDVELRCDPISGHTALYWYRQSLGQGLEFLIYFQGNSAPDKSGLPSDRFSAERTGGSVSTLTIQRTQQEDSAVYLCASSFLGSQETQYFGPGTRLLVL.

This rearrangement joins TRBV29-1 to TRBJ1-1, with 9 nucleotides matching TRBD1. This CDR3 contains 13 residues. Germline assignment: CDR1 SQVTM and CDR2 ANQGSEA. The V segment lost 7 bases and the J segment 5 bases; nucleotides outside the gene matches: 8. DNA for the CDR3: TGCAGCGCCCAAACAGGGGGCGAGACTGAAGCTTTCTTT. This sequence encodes CSAQTGGETEAFF. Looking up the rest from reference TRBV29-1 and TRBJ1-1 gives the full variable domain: SAVISQKPSRDICQRGTSLTIQCQVDSQVTMMFWYRQQPGQSLTLIATANQGSEATYESGFVIDKFPISRPNLTFSTLTVSNMSPEDSSIYLCSAQTGGETEAFFGQGTRLTVV.

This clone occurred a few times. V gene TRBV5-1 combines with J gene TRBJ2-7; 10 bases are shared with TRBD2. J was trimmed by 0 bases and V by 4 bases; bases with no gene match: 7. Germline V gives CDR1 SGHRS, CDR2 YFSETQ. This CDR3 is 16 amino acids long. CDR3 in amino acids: CASSPTSGFSSYEQYF. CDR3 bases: TGCGCCAGCAGCCCGACTAGCGGGTTCAGCTCCTACGAGCAGTACTTC. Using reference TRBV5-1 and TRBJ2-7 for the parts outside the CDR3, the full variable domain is KAGVTQTPRYLIKTRGQQVTLSCSPISGHRSVSWYQQTPGQGLQFLFEYFSETQRNKGNFPGRFSGRQFSNSRSEMNVSTLELGDSALYLCASSPTSGFSSYEQYFGPGTRLTVT.

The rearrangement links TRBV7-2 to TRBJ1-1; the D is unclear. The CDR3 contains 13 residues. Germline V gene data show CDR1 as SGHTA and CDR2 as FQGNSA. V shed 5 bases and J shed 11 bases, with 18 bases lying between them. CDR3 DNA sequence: TGTGCCAGCAGCCCCGAGCATACCCTTGTCGCTTTCTTT. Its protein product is CASSPEHTLVAFF.

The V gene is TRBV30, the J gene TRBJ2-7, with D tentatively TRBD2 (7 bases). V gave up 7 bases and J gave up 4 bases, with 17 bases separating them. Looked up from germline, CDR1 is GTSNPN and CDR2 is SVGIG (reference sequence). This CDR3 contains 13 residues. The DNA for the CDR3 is TGTGCCTTACTAGGGGGGGCGGATTACGAGCAGTACTTC. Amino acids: CALLGGADYEQYF.

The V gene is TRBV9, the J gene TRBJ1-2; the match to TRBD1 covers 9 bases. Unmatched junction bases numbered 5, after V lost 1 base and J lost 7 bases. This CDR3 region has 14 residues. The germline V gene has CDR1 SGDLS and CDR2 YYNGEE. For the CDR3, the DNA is TGTGCCAGCAGCGTAACAGGGGGCGCGGGTGGCTACACCTTC. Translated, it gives CASSVTGGAGGYTF.

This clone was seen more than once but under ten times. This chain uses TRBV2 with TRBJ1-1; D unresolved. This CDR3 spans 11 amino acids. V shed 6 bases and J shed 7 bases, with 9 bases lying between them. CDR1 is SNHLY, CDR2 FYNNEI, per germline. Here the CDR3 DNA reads TGTGCCAGCAGGCCGGAGGGTGAAGCTTTCTTT. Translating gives CASRPEGEAFF.

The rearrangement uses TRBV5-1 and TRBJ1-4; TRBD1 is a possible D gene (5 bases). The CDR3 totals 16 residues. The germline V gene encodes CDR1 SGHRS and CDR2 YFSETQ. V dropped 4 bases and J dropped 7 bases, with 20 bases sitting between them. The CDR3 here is CASSRGGSGLGEKLFF. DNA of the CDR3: TGCGCCAGCAGCAGGGGAGGTTCGGGGCTTGGTGAAAAACTGTTTTTT.

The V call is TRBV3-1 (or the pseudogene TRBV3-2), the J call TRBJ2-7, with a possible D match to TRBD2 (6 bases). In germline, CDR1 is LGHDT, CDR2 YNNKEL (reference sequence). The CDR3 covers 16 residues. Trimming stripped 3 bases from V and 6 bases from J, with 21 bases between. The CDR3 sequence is CASSHNYGGLTGEQYF. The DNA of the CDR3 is TGTGCCAGCAGCCACAATTACGGAGGGTTAACGGGCGAGCAGTACTTC.

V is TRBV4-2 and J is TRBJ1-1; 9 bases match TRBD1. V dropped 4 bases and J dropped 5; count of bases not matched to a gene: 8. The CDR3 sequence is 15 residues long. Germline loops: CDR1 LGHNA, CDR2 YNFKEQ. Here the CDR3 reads CASSRMGQGETEAFF. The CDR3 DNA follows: TGTGCCAGCAGCCGGATGGGACAGGGAGAAACTGAAGCTTTCTTT.

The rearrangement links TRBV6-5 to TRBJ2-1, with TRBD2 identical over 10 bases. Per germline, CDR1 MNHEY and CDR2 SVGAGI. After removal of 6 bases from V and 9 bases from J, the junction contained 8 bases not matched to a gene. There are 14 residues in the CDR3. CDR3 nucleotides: TGTGCCAGCAGCCGGGGACTAGCGAAAGGTGAGCAGTTCTTC. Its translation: CASSRGLAKGEQFF.

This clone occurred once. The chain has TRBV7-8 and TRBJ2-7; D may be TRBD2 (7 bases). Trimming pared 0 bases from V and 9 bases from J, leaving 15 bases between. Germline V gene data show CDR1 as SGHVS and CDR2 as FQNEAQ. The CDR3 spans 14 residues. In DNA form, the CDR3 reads TGTGCCAGCAGCTTAGCTGCGGGGGCGCTTCTGCAGTACTTC. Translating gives CASSLAAGALLQYF.

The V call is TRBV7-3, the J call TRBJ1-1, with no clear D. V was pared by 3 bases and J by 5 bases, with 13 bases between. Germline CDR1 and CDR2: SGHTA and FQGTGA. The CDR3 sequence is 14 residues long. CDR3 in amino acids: CASSLGSSGTEAFF. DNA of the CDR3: TGTGCCAGCAGCTTGGGATCCTCGGGAACTGAAGCTTTCTTT.

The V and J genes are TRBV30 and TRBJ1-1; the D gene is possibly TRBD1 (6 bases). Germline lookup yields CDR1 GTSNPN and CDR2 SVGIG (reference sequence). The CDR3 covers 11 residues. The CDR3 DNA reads TGTGCGTCTCAACAGGGTGCTGAAGCTTTCTTT. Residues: CASQQGAEAFF.

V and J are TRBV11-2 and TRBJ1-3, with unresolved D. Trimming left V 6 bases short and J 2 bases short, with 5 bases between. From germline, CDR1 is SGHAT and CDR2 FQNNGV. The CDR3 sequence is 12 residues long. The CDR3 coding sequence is TGTGCCAGCAGACTGACTGGAAACACCATATATTTT. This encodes CASRLTGNTIYF.

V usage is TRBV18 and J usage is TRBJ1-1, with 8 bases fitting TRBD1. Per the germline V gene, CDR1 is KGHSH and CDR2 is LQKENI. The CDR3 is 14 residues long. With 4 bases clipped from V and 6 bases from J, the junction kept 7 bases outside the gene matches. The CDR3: CASSRLQGDAEAFF. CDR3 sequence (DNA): TGTGCCAGCTCACGACTACAGGGGGACGCTGAAGCTTTCTTT.

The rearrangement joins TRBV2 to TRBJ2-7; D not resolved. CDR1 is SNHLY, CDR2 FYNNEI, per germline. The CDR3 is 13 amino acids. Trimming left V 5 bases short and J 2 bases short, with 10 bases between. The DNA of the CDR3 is TGTGCCAGCAGTCAGGTGGCCCCCTACGAGCAGTACTTC. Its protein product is CASSQVAPYEQYF.

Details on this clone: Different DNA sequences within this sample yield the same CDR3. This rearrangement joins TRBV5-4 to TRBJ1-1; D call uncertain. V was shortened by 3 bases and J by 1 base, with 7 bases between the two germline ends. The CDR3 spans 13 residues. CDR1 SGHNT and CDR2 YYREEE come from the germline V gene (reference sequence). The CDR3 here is CASSYDRNTEAFF. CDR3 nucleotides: TGTGCCAGCAGCTATGATAGGAACACTGAAGCTTTCTTT.

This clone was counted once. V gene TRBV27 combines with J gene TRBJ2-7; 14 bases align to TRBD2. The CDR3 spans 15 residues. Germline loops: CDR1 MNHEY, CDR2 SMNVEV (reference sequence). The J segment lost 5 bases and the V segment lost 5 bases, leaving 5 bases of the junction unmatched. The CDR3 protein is CASSKGTSGSHEQYF. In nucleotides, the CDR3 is TGTGCCAGCAGTAAAGGGACTAGCGGGAGCCACGAGCAGTACTTC.